The subject of this entry is one T cell receptor beta chain. Its specific antigen is unknown. Base qualities were left out, and no much larger clone turns up one base away. This record belongs to a study of glioma-infiltrating T cells (dated by TCRdb to 2016 to 2018). General notes on the study: TCR alpha- and beta-chain repertoires were sequenced from glioma tissue, non-neoplastic brain tissue and matched peripheral blood mononuclear cells. To measure divergence between tissue and blood T-cell populations, each tissue-infiltrating repertoire was compared with the peripheral blood repertoire of the same patient. Three low-grade glioma patients, roughly eight primary glioblastoma patients and three non-glioma patients contributing non-neoplastic brain tissue were included in the paired cohort. What the research found in general, with its limitations: Small numbers underpinned the group comparisons: several glioblastoma patients, three low-grade glioma patients and three non-neoplastic patients. Tissue and blood shared very few CDR3 sequences, a result attributed to high CDR3 diversity and limited sampling. VJ-independent divergence between tissue and blood was lower than expected in non-neoplastic patients but higher than expected in all gliomas, particularly low-grade gliomas.

The iRepertoire nested amplicon-rescue multiplex PCR (arm-PCR) platform was used to amplify TCR alpha and beta CDR3 regions from RNA. The input for one-step reverse transcription and amplification was 100-400 ng of tissue mRNA or PBMC total RNA. After bead purification, a secondary multiplex PCR added Illumina adapters, and libraries were gel-purified between 200 and 400 bp. The libraries contained internal 6-nucleotide barcodes that were used for demultiplexing. Sequencing of libraries was performed on an Illumina MiSeq with 2x220 or 2x250 nucleotide paired-end reads. In the authors' own workflow: Paired reads were merged using FLASH 1.2.11 and were aligned to the GRCh37 human genome using BWA-MEM, after which TRA and TRB reads were extracted. For V and J assignment, an IMGT-derived reference of cassette sequences and CDR3 motifs that included pseudogenes was used. Reads were translated in three frames, and productive CDR3s were defined by a C…FGXG motif without stop codons. Unique combinations of V-J cassette pair and CDR3 amino acid sequence were defined as clonotypes. Reads were filtered by Hamming distance, thresholded by each sample's sequence error rate in mapped regions. TCRdb ran its own pipeline on the public reads, namely fastp trimming at Q25 and MiXCR clone calling, and kept in-frame beta chains. Under each unique CDR3 protein, matching rows form one entry showing the most common genes and DNA. The V and J calls were not made by the authors but by TCRdb's processing. Present in this sample are approximately 90,000 distinct CDR3 sequences, roughly 23% of which were seen just once. About 6.6% of the sample lies in the top ten.

Per the germline V gene, SGHDN is the CDR1 and FVKESK is the CDR2. Spanning cysteine to phenylalanine, the CDR3 consists of 17 amino acids. Only CDR3 DNA remains: 51 bases, in frame from the first base. V is clipped by 0 bases and J by 6 bases, and the sequence between their germline boundaries is 20 bases long. Source material: glioma tissue, nonneoplastic brain tissue, or PBMCs (not recorded which). This clonotype was sampled from a human donor with low-grade glioma or glioblastoma, undergoing nonglioma brain surgery, or in good health (not recorded which). The chain is assembled from TRBV14 and TRBJ1-2; the D gene cannot be named for sure. For the CDR3, the sequence is CASSQDDLRGRPHGYTF. The nucleotide sequence is TGTGCCAGCAGCCAAGATGATTTGAGAGGTCGACCGCATGGCTACACCTTC.